This TCR beta chain was observed in a study of CD8+CD57+ T cells in acquired aplastic anemia. For the study at large: Across the sorted CD4+ and CD8+ cells, DNA amounts averaged about 3.2 ug.

Using genomic DNA as the template, TCR beta VDJ and CDR3 profiling was carried out. MiXCR, run by TCRdb on the reads, gives a single entry per CDR3 protein. The sample yields 260,000 or so distinct CDR3 sequences, roughly 80% seen once. It was patients with CD8+CD57+ cell expansion by flow cytometry who were chosen for sequencing. All participating patients were living with severe acquired aplastic anemia. When blood sampling took place, the patients had received no therapy. The study's findings and limits: Patients and controls were found to share around 30 CD8+ CDR3 sequences.

V gave up 1 base and J gave up 4 bases; unmatched junction bases: 7. CDR3 length equals 16 residues. Of note for this clonotype: Its antigen remains unidentified.

V usage is TRBV12-3 or TRBV12-4 and J usage is TRBJ2-7; 10 bases are a match to TRBD2. What was sequenced was sorted CD4+, CD8+, or CD8+CD57+ T cells (not recorded which) from PBMCs. The sequence was collected from a human donor with aplastic anemia. CDR3: CASSLEPSSGGYEQYF. The CDR3 nucleotides read TGTGCCAGCAGTTTAGAACCGTCTAGCGGGGGTTACGAGCAGTACTTC.